These T cell receptor beta chains were read from a single sample in a study of regulatory T cells in long-lasting Graves disease. TCRdb re-called the multiplex PCR reads through MiXCR, storing one row per CDR3 protein. Here the sample spans just over 600,000 distinct CDR3 sequences, 16% being singletons. Separately, the same data were catalogued under a study of T cells in Graves' hyperthyroidism and ophthalmopathy.

The sequenced sample was peripheral blood mononuclear cells (PBMCs), obtained at new diagnosis, from a patient treated with antithyroid drugs. Source of these receptors: a woman aged 25-40 years with Graves disease. CDR3s include the opening cysteine and the closing phenylalanine or tryptophan. The order of the fields is V gene, D gene, clone size, J gene, CDR3 DNA, CDR3 protein. D genes are given only for firm matches. Expanded clones are given a class, and other clones once, few, many or no size at all.

TRBV9,.,many,TRBJ2-2,TGTGCCAGCAGCGTAGTGATGGGTTCCGGGGAGCTGTTTTTT,CASSVVMGSGELFF
TRBV6-1,TRBD2,many,TRBJ2-3,TGTGCCAGCACTGCGGCGAAGACTAGCGGGGTGGGAACAGATACGCAGTATTTT,CASTAAKTSGVGTDTQYF
TRBV11-2,TRBD2,many,TRBJ2-2,TGTGCCAGCAGCTTAAGTGTGCTAGCGGGAGTCGCGACCGGGGAGCTGTTTTTT,CASSLSVLAGVATGELFF
TRBV19,.,.,TRBJ1-2,TGTGCCACTCGCCTCTATGGCTACACCTTC,CATRLYGYTF
TRBV6-1,.,many,TRBJ2-7,TGTGCATCACAGGATCTGGGGATCTCCTACGAGCAGTACTTC,CASQDLGISYEQYF
TRBV5-1,.,.,TRBJ1-3,TGCGCCAGCAGCTTGGGGAGCGCGCCTGGAAACACCATATATTTT,CASSLGSAPGNTIYF
TRBV6-1,TRBD1,many,TRBJ1-5,TGTGCCAGCAGATCGGCGGGACAGAGGAATCAGCCCCAGCATTTT,CASRSAGQRNQPQHF
TRBV7-9,.,many,TRBJ2-1,TGTGCCAGCAGCATGACAGGCTACAATGAGCAGTTCTTC,CASSMTGYNEQFF
TRBV6-1,TRBD1,many,TRBJ1-4,TGTGCCAGCAGTGCAGGGGGCAGGGGCGCTTGGGAAAAACTGTTTTTT,CASSAGGRGAWEKLFF
TRBV7-3,.,many,TRBJ2-5,TGTGCCAGCAGCGAGAGTAGGGCTCAAGAGACCCAGTACTTC,CASSESRAQETQYF
TRBV12-3/TRBV12-4,.,many,TRBJ2-5,TGTGCCAGCAGCCGTTCCGGCGGCCAAGAGACCCAGTACTTC,CASSRSGGQETQYF
TRBV30,.,.,TRBJ1-1,TGTGCCTGGAGTTATTGGGCAAGCACTGAAGCTTTCTTT,CAWSYWASTEAFF
TRBV7-2,.,.,TRBJ2-3,TGTGCCAGCAGCTTAGCAGGGGGTCGATCAGATACGCAGTATTTT,CASSLAGGRSDTQYF
TRBV12-3/TRBV12-4,.,many,TRBJ2-7,TGTGCCAGCACCTCCGGGACACCCTACGAGCAGTACTTC,CASTSGTPYEQYF
TRBV7-8,TRBD1,few,TRBJ2-1,TGTGCCAGCAGCTTGGAAGGACAGGGGATTAGCGAGCAGTTCTTC,CASSLEGQGISEQFF
TRBV20-1,.,many,TRBJ2-1,TGCAGTGCTAGACCCCCACCTGGGGAGCAGTTCTTC,CSARPPPGEQFF
TRBV29-1,.,few,TRBJ2-3,TGCAGCGTTGAAGGTTTGGCGGGAAACACAGATACGCAGTATTTT,CSVEGLAGNTDTQYF
TRBV12-3/TRBV12-4,.,many,TRBJ1-1,TGTGCCAGCAGTTTTATTGCGACCCGACGGAACACTGAAGCTTTCTTT,CASSFIATRRNTEAFF
TRBV30,.,many,TRBJ2-3,TGTGCCTGGAGTAGGGGCAGGGCGACAGATACGCAGTATTTT,CAWSRGRATDTQYF
TRBV9,.,.,TRBJ2-3,TGTGCCAGCAGCGGACTACCGGGAGACACAGATACGCAGTATTTT,CASSGLPGDTDTQYF
TRBV6-1,.,few,TRBJ1-2,TGTGCCAGCAGTCTGGGCCCCACCGGAGGCTACACCTTC,CASSLGPTGGYTF
TRBV30,.,.,TRBJ2-1,TGTGCCTGGACCGGTATGGCGGTCTACAATGAGCAGTTCTTC,CAWTGMAVYNEQFF
TRBV19,.,.,TRBJ1-2,TGTGCCAGTACCGAGTGGGCCCCTCAGAGGACTAACTATGGCTACACCTTC,CASTEWAPQRTNYGYTF
TRBV12-3/TRBV12-4,TRBD2,few,TRBJ2-1,TGTGCCAGCATCCCGGGACTAGCGGGGGACGCCTACAATGAGCAGTTCTTC,CASIPGLAGDAYNEQFF
TRBV7-8,.,many,TRBJ2-3,TGTGCCAGCAGCTTAGTAATACGAGCGGAGTTAGTATCGGATACGCAGTATTTT,CASSLVIRAELVSDTQYF
TRBV28,.,many,TRBJ1-4,TGTGCCAGCAGCGAGGTGTGGGATGGAGAAAAACTGTTTTTT,CASSEVWDGEKLFF
TRBV6-5,.,many,TRBJ2-5,TGTGCCAGCAGTTACTCAGGGGGCGGGAGGACCCAAGAGACCCAGTACTTC,CASSYSGGGRTQETQYF
TRBV28,.,many,TRBJ1-3,TGTGCCAGCAGTTTGTCTGGGGGAGGAAACACCATATATTTT,CASSLSGGGNTIYF
TRBV19,.,many,TRBJ2-2,TGTGCCAGTAGTGGGTGGCGAGGCTCCGGGGAGCTGTTTTTT,CASSGWRGSGELFF
TRBV7-3,.,.,TRBJ2-3,TGTGCCAGCAGCTCAGGGATGACAGATACGCAGTATTTT,CASSSGMTDTQYF
TRBV28,TRBD2,many,TRBJ2-7,TGTGCCAGCAGTATGTTGGCGGGAGGGCCGGGCGAGCAGTACTTC,CASSMLAGGPGEQYF
TRBV7-2,.,.,TRBJ1-5,TGTGCCAGCAGCCCTAGGGGTCAGCCCCAGCATTTT,CASSPRGQPQHF
TRBV15,.,few,TRBJ2-5,TGTGCCACCAGCAGAGATATAGGGCCCTCGGCAGGGCTAGAGACCCAGTACTTC,CATSRDIGPSAGLETQYF
TRBV18,TRBD1,.,TRBJ2-1,TGTGCCAGCTCACCGGGACAGGGTAACTACAATGAGCAGTTCTTC,CASSPGQGNYNEQFF
TRBV7-2,.,few,TRBJ2-7,TGTGCCAGCAGCTTAGCGGTTCACTACGAGCAGTACTTC,CASSLAVHYEQYF